This T cell receptor (beta chain) originates from a study of T-cell memory formation after mild COVID-19. Each CDR3 protein is one row after TCRdb ran MiXCR on the 5' RACE reads. The data contain around 340,000 distinct CDR3 sequences, 10% to 15% of them singletons. Trimming shortened V by 0 bases and J by 10 bases, and 11 bases separated the two germline ends. The CDR3 consists of 13 residues. The germline CDR1 and CDR2 sequences are SGHRS and YFSETQ. Sequenced: PBMCs or a T cell subset sorted from them (not recorded which). This chain connects TRBV5-1 to TRBJ2-1, with D unclear. This receptor was taken from a man between 18 and 35 years old who had mild COVID-19 (a few samples of this study predate the infection). Cell type and time point are not known. CDR3 in amino acids: CASSLGKGSEQFF. CDR3 DNA sequence: TGCGCCAGCAGCTTGGGAAAGGGTTCCGAGCAGTTCTTC.